This T cell receptor (beta chain) was documented in a study of blood T cell repertoires in COVID-19. Study-wide background: The samples span acute and convalescent COVID-19 from the United States, Italy and Spain.

Points on this clone: Distinct nucleotide sequences in the sample also encode this CDR3.

Trimming pared 3 bases from V and 1 base from J, leaving 6 bases between. CDR1 and CDR2 from the germline V gene are MNHEY and SMNVEV (reference sequence). This CDR3 contains 14 residues. Methods used by the authors: Amplification from reference gene primers served as the basis for estimated nucleated cell counts. Using immunoSEQ multiplex PCR, the repertoire was profiled, and TCRdb retains in-frame clones only, with some absent. V and J calls and clone size are given by that table; D and trimming were obtained from the DNA. This table holds some 460,000 clones, roughly nine tenths found once. The rearrangement joins TRBV27 to TRBJ2-2, with D possibly TRBD2 on 6 matching bases. This TCR was recovered from a woman under 30 who had recovered from COVID-19. The sample comprised PBMCs or T cells enriched from blood (not recorded which). CDR3: CASSFGGNTGELFF. The CDR3 nucleotides are TGTGCCAGCAGTTTCGGGGGGAACACCGGGGAGCTGTTTTTT.